A selection of T cell receptor beta chains follows, all from one sample in a study of cytomegalovirus exposure and HLA in healthy donors. Sequencing used immunoSEQ multiplex PCR; TCRdb keeps in-frame clones, though not all of them. The sample includes 140,000 or so clones, 70% to 90% seen only once; the top ten take 3.5% to 5.5%. The specimen was PBMCs. These receptor sequences come from a woman in her forties in good health and CMV-seropositive. The CDR3 runs from the conserved cysteine through the conserved F or W. The order of the fields is V gene, clone size, J gene, D gene, CDR3 DNA, CDR3 protein. The D gene is left open where the match is weak. Clone size is given for some rows only: seen once, a few or many times, or a class if the clone is expanded.

TRBV27	.	TRBJ2-3	TRBD2	TGTGCCAGCACCGGGGGGTGGACGCAGTATTTT	CASTGGWTQYF
TRBV9	.	TRBJ2-7	TRBD2	TGTGCCAGCAGCTTGACTAGCGGGGGCTACGAGCAGTACTTC	CASSLTSGGYEQYF
TRBV21-1	.	TRBJ1-5	.	TGTGCCAGCAGCAGACCCCTACAGAGTCCGGGCAATCAGCCCCAGCATTTT	CASSRPLQSPGNQPQHF
TRBV7-6	.	TRBJ2-1	.	TGTGCCAGCAGCTCCAATCCGGCGGACAATGAGCAGTTCTTC	CASSSNPADNEQFF
TRBV19	.	TRBJ2-1	TRBD2	TGTGCCAGCCGCGCGGGACTAGCATACAATGAGCAGTTCTTC	CASRAGLAYNEQFF
TRBV5-1	.	TRBJ1-3	.	TGCGCCAGCAGCAAGAGGGAACAGGGAACTGTTGGAAACACCATATATTTT	CASSKREQGTVGNTIYF
TRBV30	.	TRBJ2-5	TRBD2	TGTGCCTGGAGCCCCCCACTAGCGGGTCTCGGGGAGACCCAGTACTTC	CAWSPPLAGLGETQYF
TRBV4-3	.	TRBJ2-7	TRBD1	TGCGCCAGCAGCCACCGGACAGGGCACTCCTACGAGCAGTACTTC	CASSHRTGHSYEQYF
TRBV6-5	.	TRBJ2-7	.	TGTGCCAGCAGTCGGGACACTCGTGGGGAGCAGTACTTC	CASSRDTRGEQYF
TRBV19	.	TRBJ2-1	TRBD2	TGTGCCAGTATCCCCCCAACTAGCGCAAGCTCCTACAATGAGCAGTTCTTC	CASIPPTSASSYNEQFF
TRBV12-5	.	TRBJ2-3	TRBD2	TGTGCTAGTGGTCCCGGACTAGCGGGACCAGTGGGGGATACGCAGTATTTT	CASGPGLAGPVGDTQYF
TRBV5-4	few	TRBJ2-2	TRBD1	TGTGCCAGCAGCCCCCGGACAGGAACGGAAACCGGGGAGCTGTTTTTT	CASSPRTGTETGELFF
TRBV7-9	.	TRBJ1-6	.	TGTGCCAGCAGCTCGGCCGGGAGCTCCTATAATTCACCCCTCCACTTT	CASSSAGSSYNSPLHF
TRBV7-2	.	TRBJ1-1	.	TGTGCCAGCAGTCCTACCAACAGGAACACTGAAGCTTTCTTT	CASSPTNRNTEAFF
TRBV5-4	.	TRBJ1-2	.	TGTGCCAGCAGCCCCCTGCAGGGCAACTATGGCTACACCTTC	CASSPLQGNYGYTF
TRBV5-4	.	TRBJ2-1	TRBD1	TGTGCCAGCAGATTCGGACAGGGGGCCTACAATGAGCAGTTCTTC	CASRFGQGAYNEQFF
TRBV27	.	TRBJ2-2	.	TGTGCCAGCAGTTTCGCGGGACAGCCAAACACCGGGGAGCTGTTTTTT	CASSFAGQPNTGELFF
TRBV12-2	.	TRBJ1-1	.	TGTGCAAGTCGCTGCGAGGGGGACACTAGGAACACTGAAGCTTTCTTT	CASRCEGDTRNTEAFF
TRBV27	.	TRBJ1-5	.	TGTGCCAGCAGTTTCGGCAGGAATCAGCCCCAGCATTTT	CASSFGRNQPQHF
TRBV27	.	TRBJ2-4	TRBD2	TGTGCCAGCAGTTTATTGACTAGCGGGCCGGGAGGTAAAAACATTCAGTACTTC	CASSLLTSGPGGKNIQYF
TRBV2	few	TRBJ2-7	TRBD2	TGTGCCAGCAGTCAGGGACTAGCGACCTCCTACGAGCAGTACTTC	CASSQGLATSYEQYF
TRBV6-5	.	TRBJ1-2	TRBD1	TGTGCCACCGGGGACAGGGCCCACTATGGCTACACCTTC	CATGDRAHYGYTF
TRBV5-1	few	TRBJ2-3	TRBD2	TGCGCCAGCAGCTTGAAGCTAGCGGGATATGCGGCAGATACGCAGTATTTT	CASSLKLAGYAADTQYF
TRBV25-1	once	TRBJ1-1	TRBD1	TGTGCCAGCAGTACCCAGGGGGCAGGGATAACTGAAGCTTTCTTT	CASSTQGAGITEAFF
TRBV6-1	.	TRBJ1-2	.	TGTGCCAGCAGTGAAAGACTGGCGGGCGGCTACACCTTC	CASSERLAGGYTF
TRBV10-1	.	TRBJ2-7	.	TGCGCCAGCAGTGACCAGGGGAACTCCTACGAGCAGTACTTC	CASSDQGNSYEQYF
TRBV4-1	.	TRBJ2-5	TRBD1	TGCGCCAGCAGCCAAGGACAGGGGGAGACCCAGTACTTC	CASSQGQGETQYF
TRBV9	once	TRBJ2-4	.	TGTGCCAGCAGCGTAGTAGGTCAGGGGTGTAGCCTCGGGGCCAAAAACATTCAGTACTTC	CASSVVGQGCSLGAKNIQYF
TRBV9	.	TRBJ2-1	TRBD2	TGTGCCAGCAGCGCTAGCGGGAGGGCCGACAATGAGCAGTTCTTC	CASSASGRADNEQFF
TRBV2	.	TRBJ2-7	.	TGTGCCAGCAGTGAATACCGATCTGGTCAGGAGCAGTACTTC	CASSEYRSGQEQYF
TRBV28	.	TRBJ1-2	.	TGTGCCAGCAGTTTGGAGGGTTTCTATGGCTACACCTTC	CASSLEGFYGYTF